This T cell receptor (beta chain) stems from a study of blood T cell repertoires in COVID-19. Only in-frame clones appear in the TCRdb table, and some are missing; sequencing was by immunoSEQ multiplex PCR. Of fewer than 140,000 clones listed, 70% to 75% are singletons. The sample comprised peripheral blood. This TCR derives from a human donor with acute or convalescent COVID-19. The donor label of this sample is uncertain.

The chain's CDR3 is CASRGTSGGSDTQYF. The CDR3 nucleotides read TGTGCCAGCAGGGGGACTAGCGGGGGATCAGATACGCAGTATTTT. The chain carries TRBV28 and TRBJ2-3, with TRBD2 matching 14 bases. V lost 6 bases to trimming and J lost 4 bases; unmatched junction nucleotides: 3. CDR3 length: 15 residues. Germline V gene lookup returns CDR1 MDHEN and CDR2 SYDVKM.